The clone carrying this T cell receptor beta chain was seen ten or more times. This record belongs to a study of neurological immune-mediated disorders. From the 5' RACE reads, TCRdb called clonotypes with MiXCR, one entry per CDR3 protein. The sample records about 84,000 distinct CDR3 sequences, 10% being singletons. The V and J ends lost 7 bases and 6 bases, in that order; junction bases with no gene match: 6. The CDR3 sequence is 11 residues long. The germline V gene encodes CDR1 SQVTM and CDR2 ANQGSEA. Input material: PBMCs. This chain joins TRBV29-1 and TRBJ2-7; 7 bases agree with TRBD1. The source of this sequence is a man in his forties in good health. CDR3 DNA: TGCAGCGCAAAAGAGGGGGCCGAGCAGTACTTC. Protein sequence: CSAKEGAEQYF.